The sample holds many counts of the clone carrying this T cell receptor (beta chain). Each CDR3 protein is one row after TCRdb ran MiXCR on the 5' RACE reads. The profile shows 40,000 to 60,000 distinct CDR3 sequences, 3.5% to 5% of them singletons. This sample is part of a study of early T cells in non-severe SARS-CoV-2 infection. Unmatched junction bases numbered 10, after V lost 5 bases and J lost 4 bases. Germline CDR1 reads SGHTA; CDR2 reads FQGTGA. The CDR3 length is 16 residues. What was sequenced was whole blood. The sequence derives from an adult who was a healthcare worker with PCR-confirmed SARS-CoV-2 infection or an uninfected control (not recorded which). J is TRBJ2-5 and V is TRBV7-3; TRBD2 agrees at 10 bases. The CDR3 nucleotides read TGTGCCAGCAGCCCCAGAGGAGCGGGGGGGCGAGAGACCCAGTACTTC. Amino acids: CASSPRGAGGRETQYF.